The 26 T cell receptor beta chains below come from one sample, sequenced in a study of response to subunit inactivated influenza vaccine. From the RT-PCR reads, TCRdb called clonotypes with MiXCR, one entry per CDR3 protein. This table holds around 750,000 distinct CDR3 sequences, 20% to 25% found once. Source: PBMCs from blood, taken roughly 5 days after vaccination. The receptors stem from a man aged 50 to 59 who received an inactivated influenza vaccine.

This chain connects TRBV5-6 to TRBJ2-1; D ambiguous. V lost 5 bases and J 2 bases, leaving 11 bases between the germline ends. The CDR3 is made up of 14 amino acids. Germline-derived CDR1 and CDR2 are SGHDT and YYEEEE. CDR3 sequence: CASRWKSPYNEQFF. The CDR3 nucleotides read TGTGCCAGCAGGTGGAAGTCCCCCTACAATGAGCAGTTCTTC.

The genes are TRBV29-1 and TRBJ2-7; D uncertain. V shed 0 bases and J shed 0 bases, with 6 bases lying between them. Looked up from germline, CDR1 is SQVTM and CDR2 is ANQGSEA. This CDR3 comprises 13 residues. CDR3 region: CSVEDVNSYEQYF. In DNA, the CDR3 is TGCAGCGTTGAAGATGTCAACTCCTACGAGCAGTACTTC.

The chain employs TRBV4-1 and TRBJ2-1, with a possible D match to TRBD2 (5 bases). Germline values: CDR1 MGHRA, CDR2 YSYEKL. Between the trimmed V and J ends, which lost 0 bases and 5 bases, there was a span of 20 bases. This CDR3 comprises 18 residues. CDR3 bases: TGCGCCAGCAGCCAAGATGAGTCCCGGTGGGTCGGGGACAATGAGCAGTTCTTC. It codes for CASSQDESRWVGDNEQFF.

This rearrangement joins TRBV7-9 to TRBJ2-3; 9 nucleotides line up with TRBD2. Germline V gene sequence: CDR1 SEHNR, CDR2 FQNEAQ (reference sequence). The CDR3 covers 13 residues. The trim removed 5 bases at V and 6 bases at J, leaving 3 bases unmatched. The CDR3 loop is CASSRAGGDTQYF. The CDR3 DNA sequence: TGTGCCAGCAGCCGGGCGGGGGGGGATACGCAGTATTTT. The variable domain in full, completed from reference TRBV7-9 and TRBJ2-3, reads DTGVSQNPRHKITKRGQNVTFRCDPISEHNRLYWYRQTLGQGPEFLTYFQNEAQLEKSRLLSDRFSAERPKGSFSTLEIQRTEQGDSAMYLCASSRAGGDTQYFGPGTRLTVL.

This clonotype was observed once. The V gene is TRBV4-1, the J gene TRBJ1-5; D call uncertain. Trimming cost V 4 bases and J 5 bases, with 9 bases left between them. The length of the CDR3 is 13 residues. Germline CDR1 reads MGHRA; CDR2 reads YSYEKL. CDR3 residues: CASSRYMDQPQHF. The CDR3 region has the DNA TGCGCCAGCAGCCGATATATGGATCAGCCCCAGCATTTT.

This clonotype occurred a few times. The chain recombines TRBV12-3 or TRBV12-4 with TRBJ2-7, with D perhaps TRBD2 (6 bases). V lost 9 bases and J lost 3, with 15 bases in between. The CDR3 sequence is 13 residues long. The CDR3 DNA is TGTGCCAGGGGGGTGGGACTGTTCTACGAGCAGTACTTC. Protein product: CARGVGLFYEQYF.

In the case of this clonotype: Lacking the conserved final phenylalanine or tryptophan, this CDR3 likely reflects a read error. The chain carries TRBV6-2 or TRBV6-3 and TRBJ2-1; 7 bases agree with TRBD1. The CDR3 covers 14 residues. The germline V gene encodes CDR1 MNHEY and CDR2 SVGEGT. Trimming removed 6 bases from V and 1 base from J; junction bases left unmatched: 3. The CDR3 DNA follows: TGTGCCAGCAGACGGGACAGATCCTACAATGAGCAGTTCTTA. This sequence encodes CASRRDRSYNEQFL.

The CDR3 DNA reads TGTGCCAGCAGTTACACCACCCGACAGACTGAAGCTTTCTTT. Translation: CASSYTTRQTEAFF. The chain recombines TRBV6-5 with TRBJ1-1; a weak D match, TRBD1 (5 bases). Trimming removed 2 bases from V and 5 bases from J, with 12 bases in between. The CDR3 length is 14 residues. CDR1 is MNHEY, CDR2 SVGAGI, per germline.

The chain links TRBV7-9 to TRBJ2-2, with 7 nucleotides matching TRBD1. The CDR3 consists of 15 residues. V shed 5 bases and J 6 bases; nucleotides not matched to a gene: 9. Germline V gene sequence: CDR1 SEHNR, CDR2 FQNEAQ (reference sequence). DNA of the CDR3: TGTGCCAGCAGCGACAGGGTGGTCTCACCCGGGGAGCTGTTTTTT. It yields the protein CASSDRVVSPGELFF.

This clonotype was recorded at least ten times. This chain connects TRBV5-1 to TRBJ2-2; weak D call: TRBD1 (5 bases). The CDR3 length is 14 residues. Trimming removed 0 bases at V and 4 bases at J, with 7 bases between. Germline V gene sequence: CDR1 SGHRS, CDR2 YFSETQ. In nucleotides, the CDR3 is TGCGCCAGCAGCTTGGGACAGTCCACCGGGGAGCTGTTTTTT. It encodes CASSLGQSTGELFF.

The chain uses TRBV7-2 and TRBJ2-7; D is uncertain. Germline V lookup: CDR1 SGHTA, CDR2 FQGNSA. Trimming left V 3 bases short and J 3 bases short, with 9 bases between. The CDR3 runs 13 residues. CDR3 bases: TGTGCCAGCAGCTTGACGCAGGACTACGAGCAGTACTTC. It codes for CASSLTQDYEQYF.

V and J are TRBV20-1 and TRBJ2-7, with 8 bases lining up with TRBD2. This CDR3 is built from 15 residues. Germline V lookup: CDR1 DFQATT, CDR2 SNEGSKA (reference sequence). Losses at the gene ends were 1 base for V and 0 bases for J; bases not matched to a gene: 5. DNA of the CDR3: TGCAGTGCTAGAGGACTAGCGTCAACCTCCTACGAGCAGTACTTC. Protein: CSARGLASTSYEQYF.

V usage is TRBV12-5 and J usage is TRBJ1-5, with D uncertain. Between the trimmed V and J ends, which lost 1 base and 3 bases, there was a span of 1 base. Germline-derived CDR1 and CDR2 are LGHNT and FRNRAP. CDR3 length: 12 amino acids. The CDR3 spells CASGLDNQPQHF. The CDR3 coding sequence is TGTGCTAGTGGTTTGGACAATCAGCCCCAGCATTTT.

The chain uses TRBV12-3 or TRBV12-4 and TRBJ2-3, with D possibly TRBD1 on 6 matching bases. CDR3 length: 11 residues. Trimming took 3 bases from V and 10 from J, leaving 8 bases between them. In nucleotides, the CDR3 is TGTGCCAGCAGTTTGGGGGCCTCGCAGTATTTT. Its translation: CASSLGASQYF.

This clonotype showed up many times. The rearrangement joins TRBV12-3 or TRBV12-4 to TRBJ1-5, with TRBD1 identical over 7 bases. The CDR3 totals 13 residues. V trimming: 6 bases; J trimming: 4 bases; junction bases outside the gene matches: 3. CDR3 DNA sequence: TGTGCCAGCAGATCGACAGGGAATCAGCCCCAGCATTTT. Its translation: CASRSTGNQPQHF.

The chain uses TRBV4-3 and TRBJ2-2, with D unclear. The germline gives CDR1 LGHNA, CDR2 YSLEER. The CDR3 spans 14 residues. V was cut by 3 bases and J by 0 bases, with 5 bases left in between. CDR3 sequence (DNA): TGCGCCAGCAGCCAGGAATCGAACACCGGGGAGCTGTTTTTT. It encodes CASSQESNTGELFF.

The chain combines TRBV29-1 with TRBJ1-4; no clear D gene. Trimming left V 4 bases short and J 6 bases short, with 12 bases between. The germline V gene has CDR1 SQVTM and CDR2 ANQGSEA. The CDR3 contains 13 residues. CDR3 sequence reads: CSVGKGRDEKLFF. For the CDR3, the DNA is TGCAGCGTTGGGAAAGGAAGGGATGAAAAACTGTTTTTT.

Only a few counts were recorded for this clonotype. The chain is built from TRBV9 and TRBJ2-6, with 9 bases matching TRBD1. Germline lookup yields CDR1 SGDLS and CDR2 YYNGEE. The CDR3 is 17 amino acids. Trimming removed 2 bases from V and 0 bases from J; junction bases left unmatched: 3. CDR3 nucleotides: TGTGCCAGCAGCGTCGGACAGGGGAGCTCTGGGGCCAACGTCCTGACTTTC. Its protein product is CASSVGQGSSGANVLTF.

The rearrangement joins TRBV11-2 to TRBJ2-3, with 7 bases fitting TRBD1. This CDR3 has 15 residues. Per germline, CDR1 SGHAT and CDR2 FQNNGV. V was clipped by 6 bases and J by 0 bases; unmatched bases: 6. In DNA, the CDR3 is TGTGCCAGCAGGCACTACAGGGGAAGCACAGATACGCAGTATTTT. It translates to CASRHYRGSTDTQYF.

The sample holds a few counts of this clonotype. As DNA, the CDR3 is TGTGCCAGCAGCGTAGATCCCGCGGGTGGCTACGAGCAGTACTTC. This codes for CASSVDPAGGYEQYF. The V gene is TRBV9, the J gene TRBJ2-7, with D tentatively TRBD2 (5 bases). The V and J ends lost 0 bases and 3 bases respectively, with 13 bases between them. CDR1 and CDR2 from the germline V gene are SGDLS and YYNGEE. The CDR3 runs to 15 residues.

This rearrangement joins TRBV12-3 or TRBV12-4 to TRBJ2-1; TRBD2 agrees at 7 bases. V lost 5 bases, J lost 4 bases, and 8 bases stayed unmatched. This CDR3 is 15 amino acids long. This CDR3 reads CASSPSRGGYNEQFF. The DNA for the CDR3 is TGTGCCAGCAGTCCCAGTCGCGGGGGATACAATGAGCAGTTCTTC.

This sequence joins TRBV20-1 and TRBJ2-1, with D possibly TRBD2 on 6 matching bases. Trimming removed 5 bases at V and 5 bases at J, with 10 bases between. The CDR3 sequence is 12 residues long. Germline CDR1 and CDR2: DFQATT and SNEGSKA (reference sequence). The CDR3 DNA follows: TGCAGTGCTCCCGGGAGTCACAATGAGCAGTTCTTC. Its protein is CSAPGSHNEQFF.

A few counts support this clonotype. The chain recombines TRBV20-1 with TRBJ2-3; 7 bases align to TRBD2. Germline CDR1 reads DFQATT; CDR2 reads SNEGSKA (reference sequence). The CDR3 covers 16 residues. Trimming at V came to 0 bases and at J to 2 bases, leaving 8 bases not matched to a gene. CDR3: CSARDSLTSNTDTQYF. In DNA form, the CDR3 reads TGCAGTGCTAGAGATTCCTTGACTAGCAACACAGATACGCAGTATTTT.

This clonotype was observed many times. The chain is built from TRBV29-1 and TRBJ2-5; 9 nucleotides agree with TRBD2. The CDR3 is 16 amino acids. Trimming took 0 bases from V and 5 from J; bases not matched to a gene: 10. CDR1 is SQVTM and CDR2 is ANQGSEA in the germline V gene. Here the CDR3 DNA reads TGCAGCGTTGAAGAGATGGGCCTAGCGGGGAGGGAGACCCAGTACTTC. Protein: CSVEEMGLAGRETQYF.

The CDR3 loop is CASSLASGSETQYF. CDR3 bases: TGTGCCAGCAGCTTAGCTAGCGGGTCGGAGACCCAGTACTTC. V gene TRBV7-2 combines with J gene TRBJ2-5; TRBD2 matches 7 bases. J was trimmed by 5 bases and V by 0 bases; bases with no gene match: 3. The CDR3 sequence is 14 residues long. Per germline, CDR1 SGHTA and CDR2 FQGNSA.

This clonotype was counted at least ten times. The chain has TRBV9 and TRBJ2-2; D is possibly TRBD2 (5 bases). This CDR3 is 16 amino acids long. Trimming stripped 0 bases from V and 4 bases from J, with 13 bases between. Germline CDR1 is SGDLS and CDR2 is YYNGEE. The CDR3 sequence: CASSVGGGLSTGELFF. The CDR3 coding sequence is TGTGCCAGCAGCGTAGGAGGAGGATTGAGCACCGGGGAGCTGTTTTTT.